This T cell receptor beta chain is drawn from a study of T cells in Graves' hyperthyroidism and ophthalmopathy. Study-wide findings and caveats: Most clonotypes expanded in thyroid above 0.001 were likewise present in blood.

This clonotype was seen once. Its antigen is still unknown. RNA transcripts gave rise to amplified TCR beta CDR3 regions. TCR CDR3 regions were first amplified by RT-PCR with HTBI primers. Using its own MiXCR run on the multiplex PCR reads, TCRdb lists one record per CDR3 protein. The sample gives 550,000 to 700,000 distinct CDR3 sequences, about 45% of which show up once; around 19% is in the top ten. After removal of 4 bases from V and 9 bases from J, the junction contained 0 bases not matched to a gene. The CDR3 loop spans 12 amino acids. The germline CDR1 and CDR2 sequences are SQVTM and ANQGSEA. The TCR sequence derives from an adult woman with Graves' disease, either hyperthyroidism or ophthalmopathy (not recorded which). Specimen: peripheral blood or thyroid tissue (not recorded which). The chain uses TRBV29-1 and TRBJ1-6, with 10 bases lining up with TRBD1. The CDR3 sequence: CSVGQGASPLHF. In DNA, the CDR3 is TGCAGCGTTGGACAGGGGGCTTCACCCCTCCACTTT.